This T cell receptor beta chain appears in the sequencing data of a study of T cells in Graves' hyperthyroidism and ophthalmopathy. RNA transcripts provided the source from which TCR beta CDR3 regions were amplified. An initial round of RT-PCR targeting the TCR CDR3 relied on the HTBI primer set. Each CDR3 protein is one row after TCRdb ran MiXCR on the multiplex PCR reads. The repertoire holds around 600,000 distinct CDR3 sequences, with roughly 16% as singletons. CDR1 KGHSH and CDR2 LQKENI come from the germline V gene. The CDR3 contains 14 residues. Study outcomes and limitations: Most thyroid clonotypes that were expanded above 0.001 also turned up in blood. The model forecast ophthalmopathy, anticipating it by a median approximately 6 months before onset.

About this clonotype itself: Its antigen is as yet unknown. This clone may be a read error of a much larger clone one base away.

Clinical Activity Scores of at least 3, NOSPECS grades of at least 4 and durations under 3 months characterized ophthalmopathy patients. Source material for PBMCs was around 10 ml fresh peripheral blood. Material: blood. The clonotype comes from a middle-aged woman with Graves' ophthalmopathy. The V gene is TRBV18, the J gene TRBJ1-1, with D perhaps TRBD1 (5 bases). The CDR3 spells CASSPAGVNTGAFF. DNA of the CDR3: TGTGCCAGCTCACCGGCGGGGGTGAACACTGGAGCTTTCTTT.